The clone carrying this T cell receptor (beta chain) has ten or more counts. Patients aged 18 to 65 had newly diagnosed hyperthyroidism of under 2 months' duration. Exclusion of a patient resulted from uncontrolled infection, other autoimmune disease, pregnancy or lactation. Diagnostic assessment was based on clinical symptoms, serum thyroxine and TRAb, thyroid ultrasound and orbital computed tomography. The data stem from a study of T cells in Graves' hyperthyroidism and ophthalmopathy. Germline CDR1 and CDR2: SGHTS and YDEGEE. This CDR3 region has 13 residues. V lost 4 bases and J lost 5; bases outside the gene matches: 6. RNA transcripts served as the template for amplifying TCR beta CDR3 regions. The TCR CDR3 first-round RT-PCR relied on the HTBI primer set. In TCRdb, the multiplex PCR reads were re-called with MiXCR into one record per CDR3 protein. In the table there are a few hundred thousand distinct CDR3 sequences, around 46% of which are singletons.

The V call is TRBV5-8, the J call TRBJ2-7; 7 bases match TRBD1. This TCR was recovered from a woman aged 18-29 years with Graves' hyperthyroidism. The sequencing input was peripheral blood or thyroid tissue (not recorded which). CDR3 protein: CASSKSQGNEQYF. CDR3 DNA: TGTGCCAGCAGCAAATCACAGGGGAACGAGCAGTACTTC.